The source of this T cell receptor beta chain is a study of blood T cell repertoires in COVID-19. As processed by the authors: Scientists estimated how many nucleated cells there were by amplifying reference gene primers. Using immunoSEQ multiplex PCR, the repertoire was profiled, and TCRdb retains in-frame clones only, with some absent. D and trimming were read from the DNA, whereas the V and J calls and clone size are those reported in that table. The sample yields around 110,000 clones, 89% seen once. This CDR3 spans 15 amino acids. In germline, CDR1 is SGHRS, CDR2 YFSETQ. Trimming cost V 6 bases and J 7 bases, with 20 bases left between them.

The sample consisted of peripheral blood. The chain joins TRBV5-1 to TRBJ2-1; TRBD2 might be the D (6 bases). The TCR originated in a man aged 35-49 years with active or convalescent COVID-19. Here the CDR3 reads CASKAWAGIWNEQFF. As DNA, the CDR3 is TGCGCCAGCAAAGCATGGGCGGGGATATGGAATGAGCAGTTCTTC.